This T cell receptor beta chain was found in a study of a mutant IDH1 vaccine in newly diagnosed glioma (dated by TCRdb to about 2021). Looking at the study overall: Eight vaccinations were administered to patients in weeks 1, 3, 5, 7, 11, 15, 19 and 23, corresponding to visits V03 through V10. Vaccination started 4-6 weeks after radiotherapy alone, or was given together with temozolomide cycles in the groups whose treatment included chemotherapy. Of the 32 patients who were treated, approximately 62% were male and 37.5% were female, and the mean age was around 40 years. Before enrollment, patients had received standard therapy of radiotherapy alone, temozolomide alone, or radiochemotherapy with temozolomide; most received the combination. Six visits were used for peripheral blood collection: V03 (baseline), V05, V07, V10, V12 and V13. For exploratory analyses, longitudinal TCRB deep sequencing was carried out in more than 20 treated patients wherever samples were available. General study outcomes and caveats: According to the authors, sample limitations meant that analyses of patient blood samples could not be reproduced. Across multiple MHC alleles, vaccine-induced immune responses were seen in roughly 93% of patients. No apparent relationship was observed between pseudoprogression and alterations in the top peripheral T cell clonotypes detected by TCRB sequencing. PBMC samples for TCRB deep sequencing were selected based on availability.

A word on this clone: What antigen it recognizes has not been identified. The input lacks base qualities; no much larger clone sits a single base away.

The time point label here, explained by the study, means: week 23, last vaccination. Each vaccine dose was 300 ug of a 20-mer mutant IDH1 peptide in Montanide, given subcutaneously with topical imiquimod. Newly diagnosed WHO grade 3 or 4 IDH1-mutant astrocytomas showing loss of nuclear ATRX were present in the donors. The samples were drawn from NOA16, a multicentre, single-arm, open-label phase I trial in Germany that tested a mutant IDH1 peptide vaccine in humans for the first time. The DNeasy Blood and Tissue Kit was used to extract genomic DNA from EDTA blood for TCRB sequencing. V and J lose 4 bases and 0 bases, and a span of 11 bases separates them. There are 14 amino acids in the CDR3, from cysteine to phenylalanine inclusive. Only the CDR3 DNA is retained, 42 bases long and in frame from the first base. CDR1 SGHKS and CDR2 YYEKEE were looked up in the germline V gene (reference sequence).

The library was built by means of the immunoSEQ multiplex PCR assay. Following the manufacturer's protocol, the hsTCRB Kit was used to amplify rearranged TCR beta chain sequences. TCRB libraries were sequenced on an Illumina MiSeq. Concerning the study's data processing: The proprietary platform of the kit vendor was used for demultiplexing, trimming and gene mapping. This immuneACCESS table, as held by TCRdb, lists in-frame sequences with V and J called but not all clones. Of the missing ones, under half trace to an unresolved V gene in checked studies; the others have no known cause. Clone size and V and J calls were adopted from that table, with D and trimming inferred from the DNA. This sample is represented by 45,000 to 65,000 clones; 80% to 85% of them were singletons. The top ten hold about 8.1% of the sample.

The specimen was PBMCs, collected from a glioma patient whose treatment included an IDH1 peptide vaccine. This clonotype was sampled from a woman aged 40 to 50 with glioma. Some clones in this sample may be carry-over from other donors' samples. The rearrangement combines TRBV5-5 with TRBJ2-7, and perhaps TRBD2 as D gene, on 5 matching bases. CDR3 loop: CASSPTSSSYEQYF. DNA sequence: TGTGCCAGCAGCCCTACTAGTTCCTCCTACGAGCAGTACTTC.